The subject of this entry is one TCR beta chain. What it binds is not known. The CDR3 is 16 residues long. Per the germline V gene, CDR1 is SGHNT and CDR2 is YYREEE (reference sequence). V shed 4 bases, J shed 7 bases, and the junction held 9 bases outside the gene matches. Likely unrecorded immune exposures existed in these nominally healthy donors. Use of 60 Vbeta and 13 Jbeta primers characterized the PCR. TCRdb's copy holds only in-frame clones and misses some; the assay was immunoSEQ multiplex PCR. The specimen's table records over 100,000 clones. The sample belongs to a study of cytomegalovirus exposure and HLA in healthy donors. Study outcomes and limitations: Testing in vitro showed a few CMV-associated chains specific for CMV antigens. The authors reported that TCR beta sequences could predict HLA-A and HLA-B alleles. These predictions were accurate for most subjects in the first cohort.

The chain employs TRBV5-4 and TRBJ1-6; TRBD1 matches 9 bases. This clonotype originated in a man younger than 45 in good health and CMV-seronegative. The sample was PBMCs. CDR3 DNA sequence: TGTGCCAGCAGCGTGGGGGACAGGGTTGGCAATTCACCCCTCCACTTT. It translates to CASSVGDRVGNSPLHF.